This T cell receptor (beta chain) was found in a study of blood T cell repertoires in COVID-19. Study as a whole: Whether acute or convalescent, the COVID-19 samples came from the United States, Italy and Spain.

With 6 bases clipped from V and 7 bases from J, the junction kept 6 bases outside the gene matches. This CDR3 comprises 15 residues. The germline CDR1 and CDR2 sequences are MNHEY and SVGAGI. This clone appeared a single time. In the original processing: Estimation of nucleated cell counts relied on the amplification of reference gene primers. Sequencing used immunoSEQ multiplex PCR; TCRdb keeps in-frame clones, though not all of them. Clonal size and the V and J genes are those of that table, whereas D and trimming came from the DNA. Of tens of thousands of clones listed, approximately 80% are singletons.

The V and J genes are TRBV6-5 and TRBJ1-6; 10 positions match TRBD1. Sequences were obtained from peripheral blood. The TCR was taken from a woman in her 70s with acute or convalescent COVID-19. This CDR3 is CASRTGQGFNSPLHF. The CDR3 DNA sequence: TGTGCCAGCAGAACGGGACAGGGGTTCAATTCACCCCTCCACTTT.